The TCR beta chain under discussion was sequenced for a study of blood T cell repertoires in COVID-19. This CDR3 has 14 residues. Trimming shortened V by 4 bases and J by 2 bases, and 10 bases separated the two germline ends. CDR1 and CDR2 from the germline V gene are PRHDT and FYEKMQ (reference sequence). Profiling relied on immunoSEQ multiplex PCR, and the TCRdb table lists in-frame clones only, not all of them. Seen here are 300,000 to 450,000 clones, roughly 90% observed once, and the top ten hold 3%. The chain couples TRBV13 to TRBJ2-3, with D unresolved. Source material: peripheral blood. The clonotype comes from a woman in her 30s with COVID-19, enrolled during active disease. The CDR3 loop is CASSSEPNTDTQYF. CDR3 nucleotide sequence: TGTGCCAGCAGCTCCGAGCCAAACACAGATACGCAGTATTTT.